One and the same sample provided the 10 T cell receptor beta chains below, sequenced in a study of blood T cell repertoires in COVID-19. Generated by immunoSEQ multiplex PCR, the TCRdb table keeps only in-frame clones and is missing some. The sample shows 80,000 to 100,000 clones, about 80% of them seen only once. The sequenced material came from peripheral blood. The receptors shown here come from a human donor in a cohort sampled during active COVID-19.

The CDR3 is CASSPLIPPYEQYF. The CDR3 nucleotides read TGTGCCAGCAGTCCCTTAATTCCCCCCTACGAGCAGTACTTC. The J gene is TRBJ2-7, the V gene TRBV27, with D uncertain. CDR3 length: 14 residues. Trimming took off 5 bases at V and 2 bases at J, with 13 bases between the two ends. Germline V CDR1 and CDR2: MNHEY, SMNVEV (reference sequence).

The V gene is TRBV7-9, the J gene TRBJ1-5, with D possibly being TRBD1 (6 bases). The germline V gene has CDR1 SEHNR and CDR2 FQNEAQ (reference sequence). V lost 6 bases to trimming and J lost 3 bases, with 12 bases between them. The CDR3 loop spans 14 amino acids. The CDR3 loop reads CASSQQGTNQPQHF. The CDR3 coding sequence is TGTGCCAGCAGTCAACAGGGTACCAATCAGCCCCAGCATTTT.

This chain uses TRBV7-2 with TRBJ2-7; weak D call: TRBD1 (5 bases). This CDR3 has 14 residues. V lost 4 bases and J 2 bases, leaving 12 bases between the germline ends. Germline CDR1 and CDR2: SGHTA and FQGNSA. In nucleotides, the CDR3 is TGTGCCAGCAGCTCCGCGGCAGGGCCCTACGAGCAGTACTTC. Amino acid sequence: CASSSAAGPYEQYF. The full variable domain, its missing parts supplied by reference TRBV7-2 and TRBJ2-7, is GAGVSQSPSNKVTEKGKDVELRCDPISGHTALYWYRQSLGQGLEFLIYFQGNSAPDKSGLPSDRFSAERTGGSVSTLTIQRTQQEDSAVYLCASSSAAGPYEQYFGPGTRLTVT.

CDR3 loop: CASSTRDSRYRGTQYF. CDR3 DNA sequence: TGTGCCAGTAGTACACGGGACAGCCGATACAGGGGAACGCAGTATTTT. The chain combines TRBV19 with TRBJ2-3, with 7 bases that match TRBD1. V was pared by 4 bases and J by 9 bases, with 16 bases of the junction left unmatched. The CDR3 is made up of 16 amino acids. Germline CDR1 reads LNHDA; CDR2 reads SQIVND (reference sequence).

Regarding this clone: The sample carries other DNA sequences with the same CDR3. The chain couples TRBV12-3 or TRBV12-4 to TRBJ2-7, with a tentative D call TRBD2 (6 bases). This CDR3 has 12 residues. V was shortened by 5 bases and J by 4 bases, with 9 bases between the two germline ends. CDR3 sequence (DNA): TGTGCCAGCAGTCCAGGAGGGTACGAGCAGTACTTC. It is translated as CASSPGGYEQYF.

This sequence joins TRBV19 and TRBJ2-7; D gene ambiguous. Germline V gene lookup returns CDR1 LNHDA and CDR2 SQIVND (reference sequence). The germline V and J ends were trimmed by 7 bases and 12 bases, with 25 bases remaining between them. The CDR3 covers 14 residues. The CDR3 DNA sequence: TGTGCCAGTACCCCTCTCGGCGGAACTACCCGTCTGTACTTC. Its translation is CASTPLGGTTRLYF.

The chain has TRBV7-2 and TRBJ2-7, with D perhaps matching TRBD1 (6 bases). CDR3 length: 15 amino acids. CDR1 SGHTA and CDR2 FQGNSA come from the germline V gene. Trimming left V 1 base short and J 6 bases short, with 16 bases between. CDR3 residues: CASSLVASRGSEQYF. The CDR3 DNA reads TGTGCCAGCAGCTTAGTGGCGAGTAGGGGGTCCGAGCAGTACTTC.

J is TRBJ1-4 and V is TRBV5-1; TRBD1 matches at 7 bases. Trimming took 5 bases from V and 7 from J; bases not matched to a gene: 5. This CDR3 is 13 amino acids long. The germline gives CDR1 SGHRS, CDR2 YFSETQ. CDR3 amino acids: CASRRRQGEKLFF. The CDR3 DNA reads TGCGCCAGCAGGCGACGACAGGGTGAAAAACTGTTTTTT.

The chain has TRBV15 and TRBJ1-3; 10 nucleotides match TRBD1. CDR1 is LNHNV and CDR2 is YYDKDF in the germline V gene (reference sequence). With 0 bases clipped from V and 8 bases from J, the junction kept 4 bases outside the gene matches. CDR3 length: 15 amino acids. CDR3 sequence: CATSRDRGTGDTIYF. In nucleotides, the CDR3 is TGTGCCACCAGCAGAGATCGAGGGACAGGGGACACCATATATTTT.

The gene calls are TRBV7-7 and TRBJ2-1, with D uncertain. The CDR3 totals 15 residues. Germline CDR1 is SSHAT and CDR2 is FNYEAQ (reference sequence). Trimming took off 4 bases at V and 0 bases at J, with 10 bases between the two ends. The CDR3 is CASSSSLSSYNEQFF. The DNA for the CDR3 is TGTGCCAGCAGCTCTAGTCTCAGCTCCTACAATGAGCAGTTCTTC.